This is a list of T cell receptor beta chains from one sample in a study of T cell responses to AZD1222 COVID-19 vaccine. The assay was immunoSEQ multiplex PCR, and TCRdb's table has in-frame clones only and misses some. The sample includes about 150,000 clones, roughly 90% of them seen just once. The sample consisted of peripheral blood, taken 28 days after the second AZD1222 dose. These receptors originate from an adult who received the AZD1222 COVID-19 vaccine. The CDR3 runs from the conserved cysteine through the conserved F or W. Each record gives: V gene, J gene, CDR3 length, CDR3 protein.

V: TRBV4-2; J: TRBJ2-7; length: 16; CDR3: CASSSGLAGVLGEQYF
V: TRBV7-2; J: TRBJ1-4; length: 15; CDR3: CASSSAVTVGEKLFF
V: TRBV5-1; J: TRBJ2-7; length: 14; CDR3: CASSVPSGSDEQYF
V: TRBV6-5; J: TRBJ2-7; length: 14; CDR3: CASSYSTDPYEQYF
V: TRBV6-1; J: TRBJ2-1; length: 18; CDR3: CASSEILAGGTRYNEQFF
V: TRBV6-1; J: TRBJ2-7; length: 15; CDR3: CASSDKGGTTYEQYF
V: TRBV5-4; J: TRBJ1-1; length: 14; CDR3: CASSLMAANTEAFF
V: TRBV28; J: TRBJ2-3; length: 19; CDR3: CASSLYTGTGTEVTDTQYF
V: TRBV7-2; J: TRBJ2-2; length: 17; CDR3: CASSLVLAGRSDGELFF
V: TRBV7-2; J: TRBJ2-1; length: 13; CDR3: CASSRGLAGEQFF
V: TRBV7-9; J: TRBJ2-3; length: 13; CDR3: CASILLAEDTQYF
V: TRBV20-1; J: TRBJ2-2; length: 14; CDR3: CSASKRRNTGELFF
V: TRBV10-3; J: TRBJ1-3; length: 15; CDR3: CAISGPGQGTSTIYF
V: TRBV18; J: TRBJ2-7; length: 11; CDR3: CASSVTYEQYF
V: TRBV11-2; J: TRBJ2-7; length: 11; CDR3: CASGNHREQYF
V: TRBV11-3; J: TRBJ1-1; length: 12; CDR3: CASSTRDTEAFF
V: TRBV10-1; J: TRBJ1-2; length: 13; CDR3: CASSEEEHYGYTF
V: TRBV5-1; J: TRBJ2-7; length: 12; CDR3: CASSGGRNEQYF
V: TRBV19; J: TRBJ2-3; length: 15; CDR3: CASSEQRESTDTQYF
V: TRBV11-3; J: TRBJ2-3; length: 13; CDR3: CASSLVGEDTQYF
V: TRBV2; J: TRBJ2-2; length: 18; CDR3: CASTSGRVVDKETGELFF
V: TRBV28; J: TRBJ1-1; length: 13; CDR3: CASSEPMRTEAFF
V: TRBV5-8; J: TRBJ2-6; length: 16; CDR3: CASSFTGDSGANVLTF
V: TRBV24-1; J: TRBJ2-1; length: 14; CDR3: CATSDSSDLIEQFF
V: TRBV5-1; J: TRBJ1-1; length: 12; CDR3: CASSFENTEAFF
V: TRBV28; J: TRBJ2-7; length: 14; CDR3: CASSTLKSSYEQYF
V: TRBV27; J: TRBJ2-5; length: 16; CDR3: CASSPGLFGLQETQYF
V: TRBV7-9; J: TRBJ1-1; length: 12; CDR3: CASSPRNTEAFF
V: TRBV24-1; J: TRBJ2-7; length: 13; CDR3: CATSAGLVDEQYF
V: TRBV5-5; J: TRBJ1-4; length: 16; CDR3: CASSLSLQGGNEKLFF
V: TRBV7-9; J: TRBJ1-5; length: 15; CDR3: CASSLDGRSNQPQHF
V: TRBV19; J: TRBJ1-5; length: 16; CDR3: CASSIPQGGNNQPQHF
V: TRBV29-1; J: TRBJ2-7; length: 13; CDR3: CSVVVAGTYEQYF
V: TRBV19; J: TRBJ2-1; length: 12; CDR3: CASSEQGATPFF
V: TRBV7-9; J: TRBJ1-1; length: 15; CDR3: CASSLQGAELLAAFF
V: TRBV5-1; J: TRBJ1-1; length: 12; CDR3: CASSLQGSEAFF
V: TRBV15; J: TRBJ2-7; length: 13; CDR3: CATSSGFSYEQYF
V: TRBV7-3; J: TRBJ1-6; length: 14; CDR3: CASSQDRGPSPLHF
V: TRBV7-9; J: TRBJ2-7; length: 16; CDR3: CASSSPSSGRSYEQYF
V: TRBV6-1; J: TRBJ1-2; length: 17; CDR3: CASSEASVRGYVYGYTF
V: TRBV11-3; J: TRBJ2-3; length: 14; CDR3: CASSLDISTDTQYF
V: TRBV6-5; J: TRBJ1-3; length: 15; CDR3: CASSPGQGNGNTIYF
V: TRBV5-4; J: TRBJ2-3; length: 14; CDR3: CASSSRTNTDTQYF